This T cell receptor (beta chain) is drawn from a study of Ad26.COV2.S vaccination and SARS-CoV-2 variants. Looking at the study overall: This donor came from the COV1001 trial of Ad26.COV2.S. Once, or twice with 56 days between doses, Ad26.COV2.S was given intramuscularly.

Treatment described: about 20 received Ad26.COV2.S at low or high dose, single or two shots; 5 received placebo; per-sample allocation not given. Each sample was drawn 63 days after the first injection (of vaccine or placebo). Findings and limits, study-wide: Placebo recipients showed lower spike-specific TCR breadth than vaccinees. Vaccine and placebo recipients had comparable breadth of non-spike TCRs.

About this clone: The antigen is unknown.

The table came from immunoSEQ multiplex PCR; TCRdb's copy has only in-frame clones and leaves some out. This sample carries around 450,000 clones, 80% to 95% of them seen once, and the ten largest clones take more than 9%. The sample here was peripheral blood, taken in a trial of Ad26.COV2.S vaccine versus placebo. The sequence came from a person between 18 and 59 years old who received the Ad26.COV2.S COVID-19 vaccine or a placebo.

CDR3 region: CASSLETWLARNEQFF. The DNA for the CDR3 is TGTGCCAGCAGCTTAGAGACGTGGCTAGCGAGGAATGAGCAGTTCTTC. The chain combines TRBV11-2 with TRBJ2-1; D may be TRBD2 (6 bases). Germline V gene data show CDR1 as SGHAT and CDR2 as FQNNGV. The CDR3 has 16 residues. Trimming took 0 bases from V and 7 from J, leaving 16 bases between them.